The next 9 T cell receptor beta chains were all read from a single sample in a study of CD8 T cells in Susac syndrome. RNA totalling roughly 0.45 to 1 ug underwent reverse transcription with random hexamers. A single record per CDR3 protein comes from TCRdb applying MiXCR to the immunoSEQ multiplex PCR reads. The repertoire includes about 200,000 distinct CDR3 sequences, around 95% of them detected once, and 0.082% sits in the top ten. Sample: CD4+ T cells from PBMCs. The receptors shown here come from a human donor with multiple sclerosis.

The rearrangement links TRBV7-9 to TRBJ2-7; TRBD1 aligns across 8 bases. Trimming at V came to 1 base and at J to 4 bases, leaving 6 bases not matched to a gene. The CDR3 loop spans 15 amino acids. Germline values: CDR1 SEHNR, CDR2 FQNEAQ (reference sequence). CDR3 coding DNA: TGTGCCAGCAGCTTAGGGTCAGGGGGCCATTACGAGCAGTACTTC. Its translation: CASSLGSGGHYEQYF.

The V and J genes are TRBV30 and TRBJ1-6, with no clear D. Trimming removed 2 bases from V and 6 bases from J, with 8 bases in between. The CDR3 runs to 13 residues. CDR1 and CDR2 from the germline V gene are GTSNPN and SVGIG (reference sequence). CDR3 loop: CAWSSRSNSPLHF. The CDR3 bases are TGTGCCTGGAGTTCCAGAAGTAATTCACCCCTCCACTTT.

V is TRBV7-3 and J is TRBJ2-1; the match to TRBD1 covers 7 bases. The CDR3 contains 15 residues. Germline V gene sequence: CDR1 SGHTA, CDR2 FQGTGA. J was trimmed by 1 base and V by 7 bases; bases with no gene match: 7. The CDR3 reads CASNFKGASYNEQFF. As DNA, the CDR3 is TGTGCCAGCAATTTCAAGGGGGCTTCCTACAATGAGCAGTTCTTC.

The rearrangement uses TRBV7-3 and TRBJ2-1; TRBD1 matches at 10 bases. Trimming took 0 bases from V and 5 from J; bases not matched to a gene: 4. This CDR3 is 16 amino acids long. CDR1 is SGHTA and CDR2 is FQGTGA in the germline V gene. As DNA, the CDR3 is TGTGCCAGCAGCTTAACGACAGGGGGCCAACACAATGAGCAGTTCTTC. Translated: CASSLTTGGQHNEQFF.

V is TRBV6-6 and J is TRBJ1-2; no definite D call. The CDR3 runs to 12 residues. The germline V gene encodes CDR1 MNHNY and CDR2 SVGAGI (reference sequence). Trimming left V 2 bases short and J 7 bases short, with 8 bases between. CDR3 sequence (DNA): TGTGCCAGCAGTTACCTGGAAGGTGGCTACACCTTC. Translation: CASSYLEGGYTF.

In DNA, the CDR3 is TGTGCCAGCACCATCCCAGGGACCACCTACAATGAGCAGTTCTTC. Amino acid sequence: CASTIPGTTYNEQFF. The chain joins TRBV2 to TRBJ2-1, with D perhaps assigned TRBD1 or TRBD2 (5 bases each). The CDR3 is 15 amino acids. V was shortened by 7 bases and J by 2 bases, with 15 bases between the two germline ends. CDR1 and CDR2 from the germline V gene are SNHLY and FYNNEI.

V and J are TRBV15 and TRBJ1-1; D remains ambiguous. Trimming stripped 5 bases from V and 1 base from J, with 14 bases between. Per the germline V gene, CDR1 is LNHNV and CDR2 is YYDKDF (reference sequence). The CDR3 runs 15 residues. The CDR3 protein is CATSGTLDGNTEAFF. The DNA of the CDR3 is TGTGCCACCAGCGGAACACTGGACGGGAACACTGAAGCTTTCTTT.

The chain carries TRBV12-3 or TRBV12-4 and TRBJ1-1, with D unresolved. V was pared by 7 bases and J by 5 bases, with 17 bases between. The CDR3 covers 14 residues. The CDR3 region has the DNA TGTGCCAGCACCAAACATGGAGGGCGGACTGAAGCTTTCTTT. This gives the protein CASTKHGGRTEAFF.

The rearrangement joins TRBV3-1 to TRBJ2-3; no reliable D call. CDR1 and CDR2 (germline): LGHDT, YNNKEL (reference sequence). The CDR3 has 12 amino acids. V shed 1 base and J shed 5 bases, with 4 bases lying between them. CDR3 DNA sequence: TGTGCCAGCAGCCAAGGGGAAGATACGCAGTATTTT. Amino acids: CASSQGEDTQYF.